The 31 T cell receptor beta chains given below trace back to one sample, sequenced in a study of identical twins. Each CDR3 protein is one row after TCRdb ran MiXCR on the 5' RACE reads. The sample includes 700,000 or so distinct CDR3 sequences, less than 10% of them seen just once. These sequences were also reported in another study, on yellow fever vaccine responses in identical twins.

The sample comprised PBMCs. These receptors all stem from a woman under 30 in good health.

For the CDR3, the DNA is TGTGCCAGCAGCAGACAACAGGAGTATGAGCAGTTCTTC. Translated, it gives CASSRQQEYEQFF. This chain joins TRBV7-3 and TRBJ2-1; D is possibly TRBD1 (5 bases). Germline CDR1 reads SGHTA; CDR2 reads FQGTGA. This CDR3 is built from 13 residues. The germline V and J ends were trimmed by 5 bases and 8 bases, with 13 bases remaining between them.

The chain employs TRBV21-1 and TRBJ2-5; TRBD1 reflects the table's D call only, with no check against the DNA. TRBV21-1 is flagged as a pseudogene. This CDR3 is 19 amino acids long. CDR3 protein: CASSPPSVVDRTSKETQYF. In nucleotides, the CDR3 is TGTGCCAGCAGCCCCCCCTCAGTCGTTGATCGAACCTCTAAAGAGACCCAGTACTTC.

J is TRBJ2-1 and V is TRBV20-1, with D possibly being TRBD2 (6 bases). The CDR3 loop spans 12 amino acids. Germline lookup yields CDR1 DFQATT and CDR2 SNEGSKA (reference sequence). With 3 bases removed from V and 6 bases from J, the gap between germline ends came to 9 bases. CDR3: CSASGSINEQFF. The CDR3 DNA is TGCAGTGCTAGCGGGAGCATCAATGAGCAGTTCTTC.

This chain links TRBV2 with TRBJ2-1; 7 bases fit TRBD2. Germline values: CDR1 SNHLY, CDR2 FYNNEI. The CDR3 loop spans 15 amino acids. With 6 bases clipped from V and 10 bases from J, the junction kept 15 bases outside the gene matches. The CDR3 loop is CASSARTLISGEQFF. CDR3 DNA sequence: TGTGCCAGCAGCGCTCGCACCCTTATTAGCGGGGAGCAGTTCTTC.

This clonotype was observed a handful of times. This chain uses TRBV3-1 with TRBJ2-3; TRBD2 might be the D (5 bases). The germline V gene has CDR1 LGHDT and CDR2 YNNKEL (reference sequence). V shed 4 bases and J shed 4 bases, with 12 bases lying between them. This CDR3 has 14 residues. The CDR3 spells CASSLLSGSDTQYF. The CDR3 bases are TGTGCCAGCAGCCTTCTCTCGGGGTCAGATACGCAGTATTTT.

Ten or more counts support this clonotype. The chain links TRBV7-9 to TRBJ2-5; 7 bases fit TRBD1. The CDR3 is made up of 17 amino acids. The V gene's germline CDR1 is SEHNR and CDR2 FQNEAQ (reference sequence). Trimming cost V 2 bases and J 5 bases; bases outside gene matches: 14. CDR3: CASSLYGADTGAETQYF. Written as DNA, the CDR3 is TGTGCCAGCAGCTTATATGGTGCCGACACAGGGGCGGAGACCCAGTACTTC. Filled out from reference TRBV7-9 and TRBJ2-5, the complete variable domain reads DTGVSQNPRHKITKRGQNVTFRCDPISEHNRLYWYRQTLGQGPEFLTYFQNEAQLEKSRLLSDRFSAERPKGSFSTLEIQRTEQGDSAMYLCASSLYGADTGAETQYFGPGTRLLVL.

V usage is TRBV4-1 and J usage is TRBJ1-1, with D unresolved. The germline CDR1 and CDR2 sequences are MGHRA and YSYEKL. Trimming pared 0 bases from V and 1 base from J, leaving 9 bases between. The CDR3 length is 15 residues. The CDR3 sequence is CASSQERSGNTEAFF. The CDR3 coding sequence is TGCGCCAGCAGCCAAGAGCGGTCAGGGAACACTGAAGCTTTCTTT.

The V gene is TRBV20-1, the J gene TRBJ2-7, with D unclear. Germline V gives CDR1 DFQATT, CDR2 SNEGSKA (reference sequence). The CDR3 has 14 residues. The V gene lost 0 bases and the J gene lost 1 base, with 10 bases spanning the gap. CDR3 amino acids: CSARDSDGSYEQYF. The CDR3 region has the DNA TGCAGTGCTAGAGATTCGGACGGTTCCTACGAGCAGTACTTC.

This clonotype has just a few counts. This rearrangement joins TRBV20-1 to TRBJ2-5; 10 bases line up with TRBD2. In germline, CDR1 is DFQATT, CDR2 SNEGSKA (reference sequence). V dropped 0 bases and J dropped 4; count of bases not matched to a gene: 17. The CDR3 is made up of 19 amino acids. The CDR3 protein is CSARDGARIPSGGLETQYF. For the CDR3, the DNA is TGCAGTGCTAGAGATGGAGCTAGGATACCTAGCGGGGGCTTAGAGACCCAGTACTTC.

The chain links TRBV4-3 to TRBJ2-1; 10 bases fit TRBD2. V dropped 0 bases and J dropped 9; count of bases not matched to a gene: 11. This CDR3 is built from 17 residues. The germline V gene has CDR1 LGHNA and CDR2 YSLEER. CDR3 coding DNA: TGCGCCAGCAGCCAAGAAACCTTGGCGCTAGCGGGAGCTGAGCAGTTCTTC. This translates into CASSQETLALAGAEQFF.

V usage is TRBV20-1 and J usage is TRBJ2-1, with D perhaps TRBD1 or TRBD2 (5 bases each). The V end lost 0 bases, the J end lost 8 bases, and 17 bases lay between the germline ends. The CDR3 runs to 15 residues. From germline, CDR1 is DFQATT and CDR2 SNEGSKA (reference sequence). CDR3 amino acids: CSARDTTGPNHEQFF. The CDR3 nucleotides are TGCAGTGCTAGAGATACAACGGGGCCAAACCATGAGCAGTTCTTC.

The chain employs TRBV19 and TRBJ2-1, with 8 bases lining up with TRBD1. CDR3 size: 15 residues. Germline V gene sequence: CDR1 LNHDA, CDR2 SQIVND (reference sequence). The J segment lost 9 bases and the V segment lost 5 bases, leaving 12 bases of the junction unmatched. The CDR3 DNA reads TGTGCCAGTAGTGGCGGGACAGGTCCCCAGGCTGAGCAGTTCTTC. Its protein is CASSGGTGPQAEQFF.

This clonotype was counted at least ten times. V and J are TRBV30 and TRBJ2-2; 9 bases match TRBD1. V shed 2 bases and J 3 bases; nucleotides not matched to a gene: 4. Looked up from germline, CDR1 is GTSNPN and CDR2 is SVGIG (reference sequence). The CDR3 is 15 amino acids. This chain's CDR3 is CAWSNRGLHTGELFF. The CDR3 DNA sequence: TGTGCCTGGAGTAACAGGGGGCTCCACACCGGGGAGCTGTTTTTT.

This clonotype was recorded a few times. The chain has TRBV4-1 and TRBJ2-7; D is unclear. Per the germline V gene, CDR1 is MGHRA and CDR2 is YSYEKL. The CDR3 is made up of 15 amino acids. The V end lost 1 base, the J end lost 1 base, and 11 bases lay between the germline ends. The CDR3 DNA reads as TGCGCCAGCAGCCAAGGGGTTGTCGGTTCCTACGAGCAGTACTTC. Residues: CASSQGVVGSYEQYF.

The table lists this clonotype with many counts. The chain links TRBV5-1 to TRBJ2-5; D gene ambiguous. In germline, CDR1 is SGHRS, CDR2 YFSETQ. V dropped 3 bases and J dropped 0 bases, with 6 bases sitting between them. This CDR3 region has 13 residues. The CDR3, as DNA: TGCGCCAGCAGCTCCAGGAACCAAGAGACCCAGTACTTC. Protein: CASSSRNQETQYF.

There are a few counts of this clonotype. The chain is built from TRBV12-3 or TRBV12-4 and TRBJ2-5, with TRBD2 matching over 15 bases. There are 17 residues in the CDR3. V lost 5 bases, J lost 5 bases, and 9 bases stayed unmatched. CDR3 DNA: TGTGCCAGCAGTACGGGGACTAGCGGGAGGTTAGGGGAGACCCAGTACTTC. This translates into CASSTGTSGRLGETQYF.

This clonotype was counted a few times. The chain has TRBV7-3 and TRBJ2-5; possibly TRBD2 for D (5 bases). Germline V lookup: CDR1 SGHTA, CDR2 FQGTGA. V lost 2 bases and J 5 bases, leaving 9 bases between the germline ends. The CDR3 covers 13 residues. The DNA for the CDR3 is TGTGCCAGCAGCTTACAGCCGGGGGAGACCCAGTACTTC. Residues: CASSLQPGETQYF.

This clonotype has a count of ten or more. This chain joins TRBV7-8 and TRBJ2-2, with D possibly matching TRBD2 (6 bases). Germline values: CDR1 SGHVS, CDR2 FQNEAQ. The CDR3 contains 16 residues. The V end lost 4 bases, the J end lost 3 bases, and 15 bases lay between the germline ends. This CDR3 reads CASSSLTSSYTGELFF. The CDR3 DNA follows: TGTGCCAGCAGCTCCCTGACTAGTTCTTACACCGGGGAGCTGTTTTTT.

This clonotype was recorded at least ten times. The V and J genes are TRBV6-1 and TRBJ1-6; weak D call: TRBD1 (6 bases). The length of the CDR3 is 16 residues. Looked up from germline, CDR1 is MNHNS and CDR2 is SASEGT. V lost 6 bases and J 0 bases, leaving 12 bases between the germline ends. CDR3: CASSWTAASYNSPLHF. The CDR3 nucleotides read TGTGCCAGCAGCTGGACAGCCGCCTCCTATAATTCACCCCTCCACTTT.

The sample holds many counts of this clonotype. CDR3 nucleotide sequence: TGTGCCAGCAGCCAAGACAGGGCGCGTTTCTTCTATGGCTACACCTTC. This translates into CASSQDRARFFYGYTF. The V gene is TRBV3-1, the J gene TRBJ1-2, with D perhaps matching TRBD1 (5 bases). The CDR3 covers 16 residues. Germline values: CDR1 LGHDT, CDR2 YNNKEL (reference sequence). With 0 bases removed from V and 4 bases from J, the gap between germline ends came to 15 bases.

This clonotype was observed a few times. V usage is TRBV5-5 and J usage is TRBJ1-1; D is perhaps TRBD1 (6 bases). Germline CDR1 and CDR2: SGHKS and YYEKEE (reference sequence). V was shortened by 0 bases and J by 4 bases, with 13 bases between the two germline ends. This CDR3 is built from 15 residues. The CDR3 DNA follows: TGTGCCAGCAGCTTGGAGGGGGTGACGGGCACTGAAGCTTTCTTT. Translated: CASSLEGVTGTEAFF.

This clonotype was seen only a few times. This chain links TRBV5-4 with TRBJ2-3; weak D call: TRBD1 (7 bases). This CDR3 has 14 amino acids. Trimming cost V 4 bases and J 1 base, with 10 bases left between them. The germline gives CDR1 SGHNT, CDR2 YYREEE (reference sequence). CDR3 in amino acids: CASSRRGGTDTQYF. The CDR3 nucleotides read TGTGCCAGCAGCCGCAGGGGGGGCACAGATACGCAGTATTTT.

This clonotype occurred a few times. V is TRBV10-3 and J is TRBJ2-7; D unclear. Germline V gene lookup returns CDR1 ENHRY and CDR2 SYGVKD. The CDR3 contains 14 residues. Trimming left V 7 bases short and J 1 base short, with 14 bases between. The CDR3 sequence is CAITPKTDSYEQYF. The CDR3 DNA reads TGTGCCATCACTCCAAAAACTGATTCCTACGAGCAGTACTTC.

This clonotype appeared many times. The V gene is TRBV7-3, the J gene TRBJ2-1; D unresolved. The CDR3 loop spans 14 amino acids. Germline values: CDR1 SGHTA, CDR2 FQGTGA. V lost 5 bases, J lost 4 bases, and 12 bases lay in between. The CDR3 bases are TGTGCCAGCAGCGTGGGTGAGGCGTACAATGAGCAGTTCTTC. Protein product: CASSVGEAYNEQFF.

This clonotype has just a few counts. This sequence joins TRBV18 and TRBJ2-7; TRBD1 agrees at 7 bases. Looked up from germline, CDR1 is KGHSH and CDR2 is LQKENI. There are 14 residues in the CDR3. V was clipped by 1 base and J by 4 bases; unmatched bases: 4. CDR3 amino acids: CASSPRDSNYEQYF. CDR3 sequence (DNA): TGTGCCAGCTCACCACGGGACAGCAATTACGAGCAGTACTTC.

The rearrangement uses TRBV6-5 and TRBJ1-4, with TRBD1 matching 9 bases. V lost 4 bases, J lost 8 bases, and 5 bases stayed unmatched. This CDR3 comprises 14 residues. The germline V gene encodes CDR1 MNHEY and CDR2 SVGAGI. CDR3 residues: CASSWGQGYEKLFF. CDR3 in DNA: TGTGCCAGCAGTTGGGGACAGGGCTACGAAAAACTGTTTTTT.

This sequence joins TRBV6-2 or TRBV6-3 and TRBJ2-1, with D perhaps assigned TRBD1 or TRBD2 (5 bases each). Germline loops: CDR1 MNHEY, CDR2 SVGEGT. This CDR3 is 12 amino acids long. Deletions cut 8 bases from V and 6 bases from J, with 11 bases between. CDR3 sequence (DNA): TGTGCCAGCGGGACCTGGGGCAATGAGCAGTTCTTC. It translates to CASGTWGNEQFF.

This clonotype was detected many times. The CDR3 is CSVARGLDSPLHF. CDR3 bases: TGCAGCGTTGCAAGAGGGCTGGATTCACCCCTCCACTTT. The chain links TRBV29-1 to TRBJ1-6; no definite D call. V was pared by 4 bases and J by 8 bases, with 12 bases between. Germline V gene data show CDR1 as SQVTM and CDR2 as ANQGSEA. This CDR3 is 13 amino acids long. The entire variable domain, with the rest obtained from reference TRBV29-1 and TRBJ1-6, is as follows: SAVISQKPSRDICQRGTSLTIQCQVDSQVTMMFWYRQQPGQSLTLIATANQGSEATYESGFVIDKFPISRPNLTFSTLTVSNMSPEDSSIYLCSVARGLDSPLHFGNGTRLTVT.

This clonotype has at least ten counts. Written as DNA, the CDR3 is TGTGCCAGCAGTGTTGGGAGCGGAGCTTTCTTT. It codes for CASSVGSGAFF. The V call is TRBV2, the J call TRBJ1-1; D gene uncertain. CDR3 size: 11 residues. With 4 bases removed from V and 10 bases from J, the gap between germline ends came to 10 bases. Germline CDR1 and CDR2: SNHLY and FYNNEI.

This clonotype was detected only a few times. The rearrangement joins TRBV9 to TRBJ2-5; D unclear. This CDR3 contains 13 residues. Germline V gene sequence: CDR1 SGDLS, CDR2 YYNGEE. Trimming removed 3 bases at V and 2 bases at J, with 8 bases between. The CDR3 spells CASSESPQETQYF. The CDR3 region has the DNA TGTGCCAGCAGCGAGAGCCCGCAAGAGACCCAGTACTTC.

This chain connects TRBV11-2 to TRBJ2-4, with 7 bases lining up with TRBD1. The V gene's germline CDR1 is SGHAT and CDR2 FQNNGV. J was trimmed by 2 bases and V by 5 bases; bases with no gene match: 15. The length of the CDR3 is 18 residues. CDR3 sequence: CASSRPDTVQGTKNIQYF. Written as DNA, the CDR3 is TGTGCCAGCAGCCGACCCGACACCGTACAGGGGACCAAAAACATTCAGTACTTC.